This entry lists 7 T cell receptor beta chains sequenced from one sample in a study of high-grade serous ovarian cancer treatment subgroups. Only in-frame clones appear in the TCRdb table, and some are missing; sequencing was by immunoSEQ multiplex PCR. This sample has roughly 10,000 clones, with around 65% found just once. Tumor samples were taken before definitive surgery or chemotherapy. The sequenced sample was tumor tissue. The receptors originated from a human donor with high-grade serous ovarian cancer.

This chain links TRBV4-2 with TRBJ2-7; D unclear. The CDR3 is made up of 14 amino acids. The V end lost 1 base, the J end lost 2 bases, and 9 bases lay between the germline ends. The germline CDR1 and CDR2 sequences are LGHNA and YNFKEQ. The CDR3 sequence: CASSQGGVTYEQYF. The CDR3 region has the DNA TGTGCCAGCAGCCAAGGAGGCGTGACCTACGAGCAGTACTTC.

This sequence joins TRBV5-5 and TRBJ2-1; 7 bases agree with TRBD1. The CDR3 has 15 residues. After removal of 4 bases from V and 6 bases from J, the junction contained 10 bases not matched to a gene. CDR1 and CDR2 from the germline V gene are SGHKS and YYEKEE (reference sequence). In DNA, the CDR3 is TGTGCCAGCAGCCCGCTCGGGACAGATCGCAATGAGCAGTTCTTC. It encodes CASSPLGTDRNEQFF.

This clone has only a few counts. V usage is TRBV30 and J usage is TRBJ1-2, with 8 bases fitting TRBD1. This CDR3 contains 15 residues. Trimming removed 2 bases from V and 2 bases from J; junction bases left unmatched: 7. Germline-derived CDR1 and CDR2 are GTSNPN and SVGIG (reference sequence). The DNA for the CDR3 is TGTGCCTGGAGTCCGCTGGACAGGGTAAACTATGGCTACACCTTC. Its protein is CAWSPLDRVNYGYTF.

The chain uses TRBV18 and TRBJ2-5; TRBD1 or TRBD2 may be the D gene (5 bases each). Germline V lookup: CDR1 KGHSH, CDR2 LQKENI. Trimming stripped 0 bases from V and 7 bases from J, with 21 bases between. CDR3 length: 17 amino acids. The CDR3 loop reads CASSPPLPTVGPGTQYF. CDR3 sequence (DNA): TGTGCCAGCTCACCACCGTTACCCACAGTGGGACCCGGGACCCAGTACTTC.

This chain links TRBV28 with TRBJ1-5; D not resolved. Trimming pared 3 bases from V and 2 bases from J, leaving 14 bases between. CDR1 is MDHEN and CDR2 is SYDVKM in the germline V gene. CDR3 length equals 16 residues. The CDR3 bases are TGTGCCAGCAGTTTTGGATGGGAAACTGGCAATCAGCCCCAGCATTTT. Amino acid sequence: CASSFGWETGNQPQHF. The full variable domain, with the rest looked up from reference TRBV28 and TRBJ1-5, is DVKVTQSSRYLVKRTGEKVFLECVQDMDHENMFWYRQDPGLGLRLIYFSYDVKMKEKGDIPEGYSVSREKKERFSLILESASTNQTSMYLCASSFGWETGNQPQHFGDGTRLSIL.

This chain links TRBV7-9 with TRBJ2-7; D remains unclear. Germline V lookup: CDR1 SEHNR, CDR2 FQNEAQ (reference sequence). Trimming shortened V by 4 bases and J by 6 bases, and 7 bases separated the two germline ends. The CDR3 spans 11 residues. CDR3 coding DNA: TGTGCCAGCAGCTCCCAAGCCGAGCAGTACTTC. Amino acid sequence: CASSSQAEQYF.

The J gene is TRBJ1-3, the V gene TRBV7-8; 9 bases match TRBD1. CDR1 and CDR2 from the germline V gene are SGHVS and FQNEAQ. V dropped 3 bases and J dropped 7; count of bases not matched to a gene: 7. CDR3 length: 15 residues. CDR3 region: CASSFTGQGYNTIYF. The CDR3 DNA reads as TGTGCCAGCAGCTTCACGGGACAGGGTTATAACACCATATATTTT.